Following are 12 T cell receptor beta chains from one sample sequenced in a study of CD8+CD57+ T cells in acquired aplastic anemia. CDR3 and TCR beta VDJ profiling relied on a genomic DNA template. TCRdb re-analysed the reads in MiXCR, keeping a single row per CDR3 protein. The sample consists of under 200,000 distinct CDR3 sequences, roughly 43% of them appearing once. Patients included in sequencing had previously demonstrated CD8+CD57+ cell expansion by flow cytometry. Sequences were obtained from sorted CD4+, CD8+, or CD8+CD57+ T cells (not recorded which) from PBMCs. The receptors stem from a human donor with aplastic anemia.

The rearrangement uses TRBV13 and TRBJ2-7; 10 nucleotides match TRBD1. CDR1 PRHDT and CDR2 FYEKMQ come from the germline V gene (reference sequence). The junction had 19 bases not matched to a gene; V was cut back by 5 bases and J by 3 bases. The CDR3 length is 19 residues. In nucleotides, the CDR3 is TGTGCCAGCAGCCCGACCGGGACAGGGGACCCCATGAGACTCTACGAGCAGTACTTC. Translated, it gives CASSPTGTGDPMRLYEQYF.

This clonotype was counted many times. The chain recombines TRBV5-1 with TRBJ2-7; 12 nucleotides align to TRBD1. This CDR3 spans 16 amino acids. CDR1 SGHRS and CDR2 YFSETQ come from the germline V gene. With V trimmed by 1 base and J by 6 bases, 8 bases remained unmatched. The CDR3 reads CASSLWGTGGRSEQYF. The CDR3 bases are TGCGCCAGCAGCTTGTGGGGGACAGGGGGCCGGAGCGAGCAGTACTTC.

This clonotype was picked up one time. This may stem from a read error, because a much larger clone lies one nucleotide away. A read error is likely, as this CDR3 ends without the conserved phenylalanine or tryptophan. This chain links TRBV12-3 or TRBV12-4 with TRBJ1-5; 7 positions agree with TRBD1. This CDR3 is built from 15 residues. V lost 0 bases and J lost 7; bases outside the gene matches: 6. The CDR3, as DNA: TGTGCCAGCAGTTTAGCCCAGGGGGACAACCAGCCCCAGCATTGT. Translated, it gives CASSLAQGDNQPQHC.

Concerning this clonotype itself: One end of the junction is discordant with germline, which a read error may explain. The V gene is TRBV7-6, the J gene TRBJ2-1; 8 positions agree with TRBD1. The CDR3 is made up of 18 amino acids. Germline-derived CDR1 and CDR2 are SGHVS and FNYEAQ. In DNA, the CDR3 is TGTGCTAGCAGCTTAGGAGGGACAGGCCCTCGCTCCTACAATGAGCAGTTCTTC. It is translated as CASSLGGTGPRSYNEQFF.

A remark on this clonotype: A much larger clone sits a single nucleotide away, making a read error possible. This chain connects TRBV5-1 to TRBJ2-7, with D unresolved. The CDR3 sequence is 16 residues long. V was shortened by 0 bases and J by 3 bases, with 16 bases between the two germline ends. Germline assignment: CDR1 SGHRS and CDR2 YFSETQ. The DNA for the CDR3 is TGCGCCAGCAGCTTGGGTTCGGATCCGGGCAACTACGAGCAGTACTTC. Residues: CASSLGSDPGNYEQYF.

The V call is TRBV19, the J call TRBJ2-7; possible D gene TRBD2, 5 bases. The CDR3 consists of 11 residues. The germline V gene encodes CDR1 LNHDA and CDR2 SQIVND (reference sequence). Trimming left V 8 bases short and J 3 bases short, with 8 bases between. CDR3 DNA sequence: TGTGCCAGTTCCGGGGACTACGAGCAGTACTTC. It codes for CASSGDYEQYF.

This clonotype was observed many times. The CDR3 spells CASSYRYNEQFF. The CDR3, as DNA: TGTGCCAGCAGCTATCGGTATAATGAGCAGTTCTTC. This sequence joins TRBV7-2 and TRBJ2-1; D unresolved. Trimming pared 4 bases from V and 7 bases from J, leaving 8 bases between. The CDR3 has 12 residues. CDR1 SGHTA and CDR2 FQGNSA come from the germline V gene.

The rearrangement uses TRBV20-1 and TRBJ1-6; a weak D match, TRBD1 (5 bases). V was trimmed by 3 bases and J by 8 bases, leaving 14 bases between them. The CDR3 totals 14 residues. Germline CDR1 and CDR2: DFQATT and SNEGSKA (reference sequence). CDR3 amino acids: CSASRQHGDSPLHF. The DNA for the CDR3 is TGCAGTGCTAGTCGACAGCATGGGGATTCACCCCTCCACTTT.

The sample holds many counts of this clonotype. The V and J genes are TRBV20-1 and TRBJ1-1; D remains unclear. CDR3 length equals 15 residues. The germline V gene encodes CDR1 DFQATT and CDR2 SNEGSKA (reference sequence). V gave up 3 bases and J gave up 1 base, with 15 bases separating them. As DNA, the CDR3 is TGCAGTGCTAGTGTTACGCAGACACCGAACACTGAAGCTTTCTTT. As protein: CSASVTQTPNTEAFF.

The J gene is TRBJ2-3, the V gene TRBV29-1; TRBD1 agrees at 9 bases. Germline CDR1 SQVTM, CDR2 ANQGSEA. With 2 bases clipped from V and 3 bases from J, the junction kept 6 bases outside the gene matches. The CDR3 has 15 amino acids. The CDR3 region is CSVERNRGRTDTQYF. In DNA, the CDR3 is TGCAGCGTTGAACGGAACAGGGGGCGAACAGATACGCAGTATTTT.

This clonotype was counted at least ten times. The rearrangement uses TRBV5-5 and TRBJ2-7, with TRBD1 matching 7 bases. In germline, CDR1 is SGHKS, CDR2 YYEKEE (reference sequence). This CDR3 has 15 residues. J was trimmed by 7 bases and V by 0 bases; bases with no gene match: 10. The CDR3 DNA sequence: TGTGCCAGCAGCTTGGTCGGGACAGACCCCAGGGAGCAGTACTTC. It translates to CASSLVGTDPREQYF.

This clonotype was counted ten times or more. The chain uses TRBV10-3 and TRBJ1-1; possible D gene TRBD1, 6 bases. The ends were cut back, 6 bases at V and 3 bases at J, with 8 bases in the middle. The CDR3 has 12 residues. Germline V gives CDR1 ENHRY, CDR2 SYGVKD. CDR3 in amino acids: CAIRGADTEAFF. In DNA, the CDR3 is TGTGCCATCAGGGGGGCGGACACTGAAGCTTTCTTT.